The T cell receptor beta chain under discussion was sequenced for a study of blood T cell repertoires in COVID-19. The V gene lost 1 base and the J gene lost 0 bases, with 10 bases spanning the gap. There are 16 residues in the CDR3. Germline loops: CDR1 SGHNT, CDR2 YYREEE (reference sequence). Per the authors' pipeline: The authors estimated nucleated cell counts from reference gene primer amplification. Assay: immunoSEQ multiplex PCR; the TCRdb copy retains only in-frame clones and omits some. V, J and clone size reflect that table, while D and trimming were determined from the DNA. The table shows 120,000 to 150,000 clones, with around 88% occurring only once.

The sequenced material came from peripheral blood. The V call is TRBV5-4, the J call TRBJ2-2; TRBD2 is a possible D gene (5 bases). The TCR comes from a human donor in a cohort sampled during active COVID-19. CDR3: CASSLLAGPNTGELFF. The CDR3 DNA sequence: TGTGCCAGCAGCTTGTTGGCGGGCCCGAACACCGGGGAGCTGTTTTTT.